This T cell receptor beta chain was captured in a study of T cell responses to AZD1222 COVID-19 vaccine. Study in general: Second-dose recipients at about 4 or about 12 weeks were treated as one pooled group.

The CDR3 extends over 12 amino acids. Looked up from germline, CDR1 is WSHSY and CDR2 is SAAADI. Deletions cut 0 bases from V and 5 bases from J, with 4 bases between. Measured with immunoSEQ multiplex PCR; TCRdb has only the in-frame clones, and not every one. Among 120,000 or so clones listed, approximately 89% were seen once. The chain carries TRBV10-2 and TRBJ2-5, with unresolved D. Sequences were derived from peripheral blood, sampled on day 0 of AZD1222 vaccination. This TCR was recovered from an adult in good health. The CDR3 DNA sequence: TGCGCCAGCAGTGAGTCAGGGGAGACCCAGTACTTC. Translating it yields CASSESGETQYF.